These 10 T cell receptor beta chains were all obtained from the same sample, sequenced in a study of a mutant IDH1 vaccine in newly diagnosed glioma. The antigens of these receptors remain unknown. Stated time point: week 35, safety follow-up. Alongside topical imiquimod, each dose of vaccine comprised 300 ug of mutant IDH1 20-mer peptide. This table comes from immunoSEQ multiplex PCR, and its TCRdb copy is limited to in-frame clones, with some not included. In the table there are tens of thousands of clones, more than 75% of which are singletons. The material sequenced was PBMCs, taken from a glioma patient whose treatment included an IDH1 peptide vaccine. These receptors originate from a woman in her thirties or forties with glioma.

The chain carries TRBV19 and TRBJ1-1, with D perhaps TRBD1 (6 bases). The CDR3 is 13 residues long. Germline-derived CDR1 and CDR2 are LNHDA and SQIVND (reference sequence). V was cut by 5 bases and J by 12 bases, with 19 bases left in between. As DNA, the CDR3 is TGTGCCAGTAGTGTCGGCCGGGACAATCGGCCTTTCTTT. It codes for CASSVGRDNRPFF.

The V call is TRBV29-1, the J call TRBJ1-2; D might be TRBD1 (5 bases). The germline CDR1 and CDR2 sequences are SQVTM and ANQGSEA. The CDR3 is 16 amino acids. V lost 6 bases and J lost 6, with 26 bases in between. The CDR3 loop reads CSVPNMGRPGANGYTF. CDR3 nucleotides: TGCAGCGTCCCCAATATGGGGCGGCCCGGCGCGAATGGCTACACCTTC. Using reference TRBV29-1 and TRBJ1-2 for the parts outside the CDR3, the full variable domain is SAVISQKPSRDICQRGTSLTIQCQVDSQVTMMFWYRQQPGQSLTLIATANQGSEATYESGFVIDKFPISRPNLTFSTLTVSNMSPEDSSIYLCSVPNMGRPGANGYTFGSGTRLTVV.

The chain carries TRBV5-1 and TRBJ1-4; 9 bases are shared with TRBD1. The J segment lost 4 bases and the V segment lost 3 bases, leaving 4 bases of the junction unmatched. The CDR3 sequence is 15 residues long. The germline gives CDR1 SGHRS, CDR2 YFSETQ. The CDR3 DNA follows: TGCGCCAGCAGCTGGGGGACAGGGAATAATGAAAAACTGTTTTTT. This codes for CASSWGTGNNEKLFF.

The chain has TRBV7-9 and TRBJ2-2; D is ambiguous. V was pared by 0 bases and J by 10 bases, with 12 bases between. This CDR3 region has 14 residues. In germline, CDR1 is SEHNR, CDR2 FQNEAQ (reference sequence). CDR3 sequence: CASSLAHTSAELFF. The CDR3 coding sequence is TGTGCCAGCAGCTTAGCTCATACTTCCGCGGAGCTGTTTTTT.

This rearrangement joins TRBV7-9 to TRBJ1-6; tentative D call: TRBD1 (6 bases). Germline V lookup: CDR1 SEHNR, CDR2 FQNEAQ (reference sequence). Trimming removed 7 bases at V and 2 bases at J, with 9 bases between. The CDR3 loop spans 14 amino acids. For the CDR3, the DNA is TGTGCCAGCAAGGGGGGCGCCTATAATTCACCCCTCCACTTT. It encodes CASKGGAYNSPLHF.

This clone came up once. The CDR3 protein is CASSEPEKNIQYF. Written as DNA, the CDR3 is TGTGCCAGCAGTGAACCAGAGAAAAACATTCAGTACTTC. This chain uses TRBV2 with TRBJ2-4; D gene unclear. Trimming stripped 2 bases from V and 4 bases from J, with 6 bases between. Germline V CDR1 and CDR2: SNHLY, FYNNEI. This CDR3 is built from 13 residues.

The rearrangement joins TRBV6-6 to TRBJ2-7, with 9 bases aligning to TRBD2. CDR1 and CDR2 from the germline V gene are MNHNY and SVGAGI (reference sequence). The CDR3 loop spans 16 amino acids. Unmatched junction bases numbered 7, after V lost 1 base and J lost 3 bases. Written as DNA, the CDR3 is TGTGCCAGCAGTTACTATGGCGGGAGGGACTTCTACGAGCAGTACTTC. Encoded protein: CASSYYGGRDFYEQYF.

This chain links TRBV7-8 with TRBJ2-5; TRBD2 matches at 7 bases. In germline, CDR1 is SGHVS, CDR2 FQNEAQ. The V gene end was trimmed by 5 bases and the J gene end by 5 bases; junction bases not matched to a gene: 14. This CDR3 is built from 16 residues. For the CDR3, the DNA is TGTGCCAGCAGCCCCCGGGGAGGGAGGGCCGGGGAGACCCAGTACTTC. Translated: CASSPRGGRAGETQYF.

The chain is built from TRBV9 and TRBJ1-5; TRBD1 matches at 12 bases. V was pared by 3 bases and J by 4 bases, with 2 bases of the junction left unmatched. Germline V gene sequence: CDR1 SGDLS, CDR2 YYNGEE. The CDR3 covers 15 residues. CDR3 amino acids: CASSAGQGANQPQHF. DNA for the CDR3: TGTGCCAGCAGCGCGGGACAGGGGGCAAATCAGCCCCAGCATTTT.

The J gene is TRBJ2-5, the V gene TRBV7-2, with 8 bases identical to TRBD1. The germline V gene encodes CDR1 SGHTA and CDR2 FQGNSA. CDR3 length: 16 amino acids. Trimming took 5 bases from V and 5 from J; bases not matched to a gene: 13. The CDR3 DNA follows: TGTGCCAGCAGCCACATGGGCAGGGGGCGCAGTGAGACCCAGTACTTC. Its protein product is CASSHMGRGRSETQYF.